The source of this T cell receptor (beta chain) is a study of CD8 T cells in ankylosing spondylitis. This clonotype appeared a few times. Its antigen is not identified. Study-wide points: Matched ankylosing spondylitis synovial fluid reportedly showed significant enrichment of disease-linked clones. In the blood and synovial fluid of reactive arthritis, some motif variants had been previously reported.

This CDR3 has 15 residues. V lost 5 bases, J lost 6 bases, and 10 bases stayed unmatched. By quantitative 5'-RACE with molecular barcodes, the TCR beta libraries were made. TCRdb analysed the 5' RACE reads with MiXCR anew, one entry per CDR3 protein. The repertoire has 90,000 to 100,000 distinct CDR3 sequences, roughly 8.3% of them found once; the top ten carry nearly 10%. The TCR comes from a male donor with ankylosing spondylitis or in good health (not recorded which). Sequenced sample: blood, either unsorted or a sorted T cell fraction (not recorded which). The J gene is TRBJ1-1, the V gene TRBV12-3 or TRBV12-4; 9 nucleotides match TRBD1. CDR3 loop: CASSLTGGRSAEAFF. The CDR3 DNA sequence: TGTGCCAGCAGTCTTACAGGGGGCCGCTCGGCTGAAGCTTTCTTT.